This TCR beta chain was sequenced in a study of CD8+ T cells in alopecia areata. cDNA prepared by RNA extraction and subsequent reverse transcription served as the template for sequencing. Libraries were prepared by immunoSEQ multiplex PCR; TCRdb keeps only in-frame clonotypes and omits some of them. This table holds approximately 210,000 clones, approximately 70% found once. The CDR3 runs 14 residues. The V and J ends lost 4 bases and 8 bases respectively, with 16 bases between them. Germline CDR1 reads SGHDN; CDR2 reads FVKESK. As to treatment: oral pan-JAK inhibitor, 5-10 mg twice daily. Sequenced here: CD4+ T cells sorted from blood, sampled at approximately week 45, from a patient treated with tofacitinib. This chain joins TRBV14 and TRBJ2-3; D gene unclear. The source is a human donor with alopecia areata. The CDR3 DNA is TGTGCCAGCAGCCCCTTTACCAACGTTGGTACGCAGTATTTT. Translation gives CASSPFTNVGTQYF.